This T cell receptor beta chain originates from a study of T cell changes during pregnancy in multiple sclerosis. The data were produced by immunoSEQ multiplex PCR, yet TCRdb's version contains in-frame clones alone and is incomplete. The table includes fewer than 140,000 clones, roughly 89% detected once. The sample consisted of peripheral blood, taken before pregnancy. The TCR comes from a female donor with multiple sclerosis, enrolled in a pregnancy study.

The DNA for the CDR3 is TGTGCCAGCAGCCCTGATGATGTGGGCAGCGAAAAACTGTTTTTT. This gives the protein CASSPDDVGSEKLFF. The genes are TRBV7-8 and TRBJ1-4; D gene ambiguous. The germline V gene has CDR1 SGHVS and CDR2 FQNEAQ. The V gene lost 5 bases and the J gene lost 8 bases, with 18 bases spanning the gap. The CDR3 spans 15 residues.